Each of the 22 T cell receptor beta chains below was sequenced from the same sample in a study of OX40 agonist ivuxolimab in advanced cancers. Measured with immunoSEQ multiplex PCR; TCRdb has only the in-frame clones, and not every one. The sample shows 45,000 to 60,000 clones, 70% to 90% of them seen only once. The input for sequencing was CD4+ or CD8+ T cells sorted from blood, taken in a trial of the OX40 agonist ivuxolimab. The origin of the receptors is an adult with an advanced solid tumor such as melanoma, head and neck, liver or kidney cancer.

V is TRBV27 and J is TRBJ1-4; a weak D match, TRBD1 (6 bases). With 6 bases removed from V and 4 bases from J, the gap between germline ends came to 21 bases. This CDR3 spans 17 amino acids. Germline V lookup: CDR1 MNHEY, CDR2 SMNVEV (reference sequence). The CDR3 reads CASSRQIDGQLNEKLFF. The CDR3 DNA sequence: TGTGCCAGCAGCAGACAAATAGACGGACAGCTTAATGAAAAACTGTTTTTT.

This rearrangement joins TRBV11-2 to TRBJ2-1; D perhaps matches TRBD2 (5 bases). Germline V CDR1 and CDR2: SGHAT, FQNNGV. This CDR3 is built from 14 residues. V was cut by 2 bases and J by 8 bases, with 13 bases left in between. CDR3 nucleotides: TGTGCCAGCAGCTTATTGCTAGCAAGCGATGAGCAGTTCTTC. It is translated as CASSLLLASDEQFF.

V usage is TRBV27 and J usage is TRBJ1-1; D not certain. With 6 bases removed from V and 0 bases from J, the gap between germline ends came to 8 bases. The germline V gene encodes CDR1 MNHEY and CDR2 SMNVEV (reference sequence). The CDR3 is made up of 13 amino acids. The CDR3 DNA follows: TGTGCCAGCAGACCAGATATGAACACTGAAGCTTTCTTT. Protein sequence: CASRPDMNTEAFF.

The chain joins TRBV28 to TRBJ2-2; 7 nucleotides line up with TRBD2. CDR3 length: 15 residues. The germline V gene has CDR1 MDHEN and CDR2 SYDVKM. After removal of 6 bases from V and 1 base from J, the junction contained 5 bases not matched to a gene. The CDR3 spells CASSSPGGNTGELFF. CDR3 in DNA: TGTGCCAGCAGCAGCCCGGGGGGGAACACCGGGGAGCTGTTTTTT.

The chain has TRBV7-2 and TRBJ2-5; D is tentatively TRBD1 or TRBD2 (6 bases each). In germline, CDR1 is SGHTA, CDR2 FQGNSA. V was clipped by 5 bases and J by 5 bases, with 24 bases between them. CDR3 length: 17 amino acids. CDR3 amino acids: CASSVTGVGGSWETQYF. As DNA, the CDR3 is TGTGCCAGCAGCGTAACTGGAGTCGGGGGCAGTTGGGAGACCCAGTACTTC. Full variable domain (missing parts from reference TRBV7-2 and TRBJ2-5): GAGVSQSPSNKVTEKGKDVELRCDPISGHTALYWYRQSLGQGLEFLIYFQGNSAPDKSGLPSDRFSAERTGGSVSTLTIQRTQQEDSAVYLCASSVTGVGGSWETQYFGPGTRLLVL.

V is TRBV5-1 and J is TRBJ1-5; 8 nucleotides align to TRBD1. CDR3 length: 15 amino acids. After removal of 4 bases from V and 8 bases from J, the junction contained 11 bases not matched to a gene. CDR1 SGHRS and CDR2 YFSETQ come from the germline V gene. In DNA, the CDR3 is TGCGCCAGCAGCCCTAATGGACAGGGCGCGGAGCCCCAGCATTTT. It yields the protein CASSPNGQGAEPQHF.

The chain joins TRBV30 to TRBJ2-2; possible D gene TRBD1, 6 bases. The CDR3 has 13 amino acids. The V end lost 5 bases, the J end lost 1 base, and 8 bases lay between the germline ends. Germline CDR1 reads GTSNPN; CDR2 reads SVGIG (reference sequence). CDR3 region: CAWGGGNTGELFF. The CDR3 region has the DNA TGTGCCTGGGGGGGCGGGAACACCGGGGAGCTGTTTTTT.

V usage is TRBV10-1 and J usage is TRBJ2-2; TRBD2 aligns across 7 bases. V trimming: 3 bases; J trimming: 7 bases; junction bases outside the gene matches: 8. Looked up from germline, CDR1 is WNHNN and CDR2 is SYGVQD (reference sequence). This CDR3 is 15 amino acids long. CDR3 sequence reads: CASSESGVWGGELFF. In DNA form, the CDR3 reads TGCGCCAGCAGTGAAAGCGGGGTTTGGGGCGGGGAGCTGTTTTTT.

The rearrangement joins TRBV6-5 to TRBJ1-2, with a weak D call TRBD1 (5 bases). CDR3 length: 15 amino acids. The V end lost 4 bases, the J end lost 8 bases, and 20 bases lay between the germline ends. Germline CDR1 MNHEY, CDR2 SVGAGI. CDR3: CASSSYGRQTEGYTF. CDR3 coding DNA: TGTGCCAGCAGTTCCTACGGGAGACAGACGGAGGGCTACACCTTC.

V usage is TRBV9 and J usage is TRBJ2-1; D is unclear. The V end was cut by 4 bases, the J end by 9 bases, with 20 bases between. Germline-derived CDR1 and CDR2 are SGDLS and YYNGEE. The CDR3 totals 15 residues. Here the CDR3 reads CASSPSASISTEQFF. The DNA of the CDR3 is TGTGCCAGCAGCCCCTCCGCCTCGATAAGCACTGAGCAGTTCTTC.

The rearrangement links TRBV27 to TRBJ1-5; 8 nucleotides line up with TRBD1. Germline V lookup: CDR1 MNHEY, CDR2 SMNVEV (reference sequence). Trimming took 10 bases from V and 4 from J; bases not matched to a gene: 18. The CDR3 extends over 17 amino acids. CDR3 sequence (DNA): TGTGCCATCCCGCTGCTTACAGGGGGGCGAGCAAATCAGCCCCAGCATTTT. This encodes CAIPLLTGGRANQPQHF.

J is TRBJ1-4 and V is TRBV5-1; D perhaps matches TRBD1 (5 bases). This CDR3 region has 13 residues. The V end lost 4 bases, the J end lost 8 bases, and 12 bases lay between the germline ends. Germline loops: CDR1 SGHRS, CDR2 YFSETQ. In nucleotides, the CDR3 is TGCGCCAGCAGCCTGTGGGGGTCGGAAAAACTGTTTTTT. Amino acid sequence: CASSLWGSEKLFF.

The J gene is TRBJ2-1, the V gene TRBV5-1; D uncertain. CDR3 length equals 10 residues. V was trimmed by 5 bases and J by 7 bases, leaving 4 bases between them. CDR1 is SGHRS and CDR2 is YFSETQ in the germline V gene. The DNA for the CDR3 is TGCGCCAGCAGTGGAAATGAGCAGTTCTTC. Its protein product is CASSGNEQFF.

This chain joins TRBV29-1 and TRBJ2-7, with D tentatively TRBD2 (6 bases). Germline V gene data show CDR1 as SQVTM and CDR2 as ANQGSEA. Trimming stripped 2 bases from V and 6 bases from J, with 17 bases between. This CDR3 has 14 amino acids. The DNA of the CDR3 is TGCAGCGTTGAACTTATCGTGGGGGGATCCGAGCAGTACTTC. It translates to CSVELIVGGSEQYF.

The CDR3 reads CASSNSGGASNTDTQYF. In DNA, the CDR3 is TGTGCCAGCAGCAATAGCGGGGGGGCCTCTAACACAGATACGCAGTATTTT. The chain combines TRBV7-9 with TRBJ2-3, with 11 bases fitting TRBD2. The germline CDR1 and CDR2 sequences are SEHNR and FQNEAQ (reference sequence). The CDR3 has 17 residues. V was pared by 5 bases and J by 2 bases, with 9 bases of the junction left unmatched.

On this clone itself: Other DNA sequences in this specimen translate into the identical CDR3. V gene TRBV28 combines with J gene TRBJ1-1; 7 bases fit TRBD1. Germline values: CDR1 MDHEN, CDR2 SYDVKM. With V trimmed by 5 bases and J by 0 bases, 3 bases remained unmatched. The CDR3 totals 14 residues. DNA for the CDR3: TGTGCCAGCAGTCAGGGACAGTTGAACACTGAAGCTTTCTTT. Protein sequence: CASSQGQLNTEAFF.

This chain links TRBV29-1 with TRBJ1-2; D is uncertain. The CDR3 spans 12 residues. The germline V and J ends were trimmed by 4 bases and 3 bases, with 9 bases remaining between them. Germline loops: CDR1 SQVTM, CDR2 ANQGSEA. CDR3 in DNA: TGCAGCGTTGGCGAGGGCGACTATGGCTACACCTTC. Protein product: CSVGEGDYGYTF.

The chain is built from TRBV7-2 and TRBJ1-1; 8 nucleotides agree with TRBD1. Per the germline V gene, CDR1 is SGHTA and CDR2 is FQGNSA. With 2 bases clipped from V and 0 bases from J, the junction kept 2 bases outside the gene matches. The length of the CDR3 is 15 residues. This CDR3 reads CASSLTGGVNTEAFF. The DNA of the CDR3 is TGTGCCAGCAGCTTAACAGGGGGAGTGAACACTGAAGCTTTCTTT.

The rearrangement links TRBV18 to TRBJ2-5; D is perhaps TRBD1 (6 bases). The CDR3 is 15 amino acids. CDR1 and CDR2 from the germline V gene are KGHSH and LQKENI. Trimming removed 2 bases at V and 7 bases at J, with 17 bases between. CDR3 loop: CASSPTRDNSMTQYF. The CDR3, as DNA: TGTGCCAGCTCACCAACTCGGGACAACAGTATGACCCAGTACTTC.

The genes are TRBV7-8 and TRBJ2-7, with 9 positions matching TRBD1. J lost 6 bases, V lost 4 bases, and 7 bases had no gene match. The CDR3 is 14 amino acids. Germline values: CDR1 SGHVS, CDR2 FQNEAQ. The CDR3 loop is CASSSPGQGFEQYF. The DNA of the CDR3 is TGTGCCAGCAGCTCTCCGGGACAGGGATTCGAGCAGTACTTC.

The rearrangement uses TRBV11-2 and TRBJ2-6; 9 bases align to TRBD1. There are 18 residues in the CDR3. Trimming removed 4 bases from V and 1 base from J; junction bases left unmatched: 8. Germline V lookup: CDR1 SGHAT, CDR2 FQNNGV. The CDR3 bases are TGTGCCAGCAGCTCCATTCCGGGACAGGGATCTGGGGCCAACGTCCTGACTTTC. Protein product: CASSSIPGQGSGANVLTF. The entire variable domain, with the rest obtained from reference TRBV11-2 and TRBJ2-6, is as follows: EAGVAQSPRYKIIEKRQSVAFWCNPISGHATLYWYQQILGQGPKLLIQFQNNGVVDDSQLPKDRFSAERLKGVDSTLKIQPAKLEDSAVYLCASSSIPGQGSGANVLTFGAGSRLTVL.

The rearrangement links TRBV2 to TRBJ2-3, with 8 bases that match TRBD1. The germline V gene has CDR1 SNHLY and CDR2 FYNNEI. V lost 6 bases, J lost 1 base, and 6 bases stayed unmatched. The CDR3 is 15 residues long. DNA for the CDR3: TGTGCCAGCAGATTCGACAGGGGCCGCACAGATACGCAGTATTTT. This translates into CASRFDRGRTDTQYF.